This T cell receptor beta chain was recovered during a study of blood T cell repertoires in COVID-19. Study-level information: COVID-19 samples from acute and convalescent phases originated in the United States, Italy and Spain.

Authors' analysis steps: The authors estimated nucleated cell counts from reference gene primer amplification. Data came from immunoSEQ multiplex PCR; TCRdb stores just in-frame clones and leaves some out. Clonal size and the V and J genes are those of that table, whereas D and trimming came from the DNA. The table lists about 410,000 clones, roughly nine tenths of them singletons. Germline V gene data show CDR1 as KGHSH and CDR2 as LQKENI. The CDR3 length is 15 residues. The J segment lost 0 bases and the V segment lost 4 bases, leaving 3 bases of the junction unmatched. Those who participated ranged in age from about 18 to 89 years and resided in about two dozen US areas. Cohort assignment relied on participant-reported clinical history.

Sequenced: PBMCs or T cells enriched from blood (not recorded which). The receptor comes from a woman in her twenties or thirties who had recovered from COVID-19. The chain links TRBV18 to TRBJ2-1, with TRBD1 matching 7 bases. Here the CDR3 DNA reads TGTGCCAGCTCACTGGACAGGAGCTCCTACAATGAGCAGTTCTTC. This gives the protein CASSLDRSSYNEQFF. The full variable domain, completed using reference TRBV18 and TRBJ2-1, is NAGVMQNPRHLVRRRGQEARLRCSPMKGHSHVYWYRQLPEEGLKFMVYLQKENIIDESGMPKERFSAEFPKEGPSILRIQQVVRGDSAAYFCASSLDRSSYNEQFFGPGTRLTVL.